Only a few counts were recorded for the clone carrying this T cell receptor beta chain. Using RNA transcripts, the TCR beta CDR3 regions were amplified. The first-round RT-PCR employed HTBI primers together with the Qiagen OneStep RT-PCR kit. A multiplex PCR was then performed as the second round. TCRdb analysed the multiplex PCR reads with MiXCR anew, one entry per CDR3 protein. The data show hundreds of thousands of distinct CDR3 sequences, roughly two fifths seen once. Germline V gene sequence: CDR1 SGHRS, CDR2 YFSETQ. Trimming stripped 5 bases from V and 1 base from J, with 12 bases between. CDR3 length: 14 residues. These data are taken from a study of Graves' ophthalmopathy and Graves' hyperthyroidism.

Sequencing was done on a sample of peripheral blood. This TCR was sampled from an adult man with Graves' ophthalmopathy. The V and J genes are TRBV5-1 and TRBJ1-1; D is perhaps TRBD1 (5 bases). The CDR3, as DNA: TGCGCCAGCAGTCTGAGGGGTTGGAACACTGAAGCTTTCTTT. This gives the protein CASSLRGWNTEAFF.